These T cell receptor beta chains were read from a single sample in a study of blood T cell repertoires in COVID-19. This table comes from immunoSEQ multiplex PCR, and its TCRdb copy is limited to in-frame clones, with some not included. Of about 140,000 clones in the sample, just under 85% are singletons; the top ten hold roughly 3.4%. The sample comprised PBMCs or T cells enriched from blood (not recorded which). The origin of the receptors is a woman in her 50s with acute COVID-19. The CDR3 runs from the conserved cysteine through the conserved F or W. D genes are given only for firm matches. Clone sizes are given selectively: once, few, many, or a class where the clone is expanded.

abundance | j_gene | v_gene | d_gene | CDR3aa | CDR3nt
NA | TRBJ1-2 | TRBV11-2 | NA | CASSSPNQGYGGGYTF | TGTGCCAGCAGCTCGCCTAATCAGGGGTATGGAGGTGGCTACACCTTC
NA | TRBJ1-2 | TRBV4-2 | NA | CASSQDQGYGYTF | TGTGCCAGCAGCCAAGATCAGGGATATGGCTACACCTTC
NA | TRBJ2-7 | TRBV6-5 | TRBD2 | CASSSEAYGRTDEQYF | TGTGCCAGCAGTTCCGAAGCATACGGGAGGACGGATGAGCAGTACTTC
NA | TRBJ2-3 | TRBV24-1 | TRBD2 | CATSPGTSVPSDTQYF | TGTGCCACCAGTCCCGGGACTAGCGTTCCCTCGGATACGCAGTATTTT
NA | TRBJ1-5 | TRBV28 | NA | CASRAGLFNQPQHF | TGTGCCAGCAGGGCGGGACTGTTCAATCAGCCCCAGCATTTT
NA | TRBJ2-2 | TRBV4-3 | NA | CASSQAAWRGTGELFF | TGCGCCAGCAGCCAAGCCGCGTGGAGGGGCACCGGGGAGCTGTTTTTT
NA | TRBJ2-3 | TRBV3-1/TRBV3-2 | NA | CASSQDSADTQYF | TGTGCCAGCAGCCAAGACTCGGCAGATACGCAGTATTTT
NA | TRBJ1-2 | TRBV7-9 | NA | CASSLAEGPYGYTF | TGTGCCAGCAGCTTAGCGGAGGGGCCCTATGGCTACACCTTC
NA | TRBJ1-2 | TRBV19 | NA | CASSRSRQDTDGYTF | TGTGCCAGTAGTAGGAGCCGACAGGACACCGATGGCTACACCTTC
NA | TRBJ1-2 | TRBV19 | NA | CASSRRFGLGGYTF | TGTGCCAGTAGTAGACGCTTTGGACTAGGAGGCTACACCTTC
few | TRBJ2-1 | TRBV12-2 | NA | CASDLAQLYNEQFF | TGTGCAAGTGATCTAGCGCAGCTCTACAATGAGCAGTTCTTC
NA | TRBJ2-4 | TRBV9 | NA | CASSGGTFAQRNIQYF | TGTGCCAGCAGCGGTGGGACATTCGCCCAACGGAACATTCAGTACTTC
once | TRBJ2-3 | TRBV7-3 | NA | CASSLGAGVVTDTQYF | TGTGCCAGCAGCTTAGGGGCAGGGGTCGTGACAGATACGCAGTATTTT
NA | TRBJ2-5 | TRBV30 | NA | CAWGRDRHMGETQYF | TGTGCCTGGGGCCGAGACAGGCATATGGGAGAGACCCAGTACTTC
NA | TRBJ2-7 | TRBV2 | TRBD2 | CASSDRREDEQYF | TGTGCCAGCAGTGATCGGCGGGAGGACGAGCAGTACTTC
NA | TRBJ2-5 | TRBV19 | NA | CASSPGRREETQYF | TGTGCCAGTAGTCCCGGTCGCCGAGAAGAGACCCAGTACTTC
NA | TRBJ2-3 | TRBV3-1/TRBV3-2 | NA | CASSPRRAPSTDTQYF | TGTGCCAGCAGCCCCCGGCGGGCCCCTAGCACAGATACGCAGTATTTT
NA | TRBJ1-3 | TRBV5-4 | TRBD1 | CASSLGGTVNSGNTIYF | TGTGCCAGCAGCTTGGGGGGGACAGTGAACTCTGGAAACACCATATATTTT
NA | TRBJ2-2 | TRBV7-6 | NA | CASSPSAANTGELFF | TGTGCCAGCAGCCCAAGCGCCGCGAACACCGGGGAGCTGTTTTTT
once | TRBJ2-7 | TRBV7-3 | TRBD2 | CASRSNLAGAHEQYF | TGTGCCAGCAGGAGTAACCTAGCGGGAGCCCACGAGCAGTACTTC
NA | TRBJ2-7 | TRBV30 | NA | CAWSELGGQYEQYF | TGTGCCTGGAGCGAACTGGGGGGGCAGTACGAGCAGTACTTC
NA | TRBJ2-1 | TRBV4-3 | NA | CASSQGYARTPRGYNEQFF | TGCGCCAGCAGCCAAGGGTATGCCCGGACCCCCAGAGGGTACAATGAGCAGTTCTTC
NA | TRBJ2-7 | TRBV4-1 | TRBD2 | CASSHGLAGGPREQYF | TGCGCCAGCAGCCACGGACTAGCGGGAGGGCCGAGAGAGCAGTACTTC
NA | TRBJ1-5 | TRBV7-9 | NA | CASSSEQGSNQPQHF | TGTGCCAGCAGCTCGGAACAGGGAAGCAATCAGCCCCAGCATTTT
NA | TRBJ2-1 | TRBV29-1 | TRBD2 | CSVGPSGVRNEQFF | TGCAGCGTTGGACCTAGCGGGGTACGAAATGAGCAGTTCTTC
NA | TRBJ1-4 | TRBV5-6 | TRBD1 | CASSLILAGQGNEKLFF | TGTGCCAGCAGCTTGATTCTTGCGGGACAGGGTAATGAAAAACTGTTTTTT
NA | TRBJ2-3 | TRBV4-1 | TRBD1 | CASSQDGVEGAGPRPYTQYF | TGCGCCAGCAGCCAAGATGGGGTCGAGGGGGCGGGCCCCCGCCCTTATACGCAGTATTTT
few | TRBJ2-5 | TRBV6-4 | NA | CASSDSRYGREETQYF | TGTGCCAGCAGTGACTCTCGCTATGGGCGGGAAGAGACCCAGTACTTC
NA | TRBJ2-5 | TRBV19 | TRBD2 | CASGTSGRRQETQYF | TGTGCCAGCGGGACTAGCGGGAGGCGACAAGAGACCCAGTACTTC
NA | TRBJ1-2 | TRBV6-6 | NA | CASSYGQTSYGYTF | TGTGCCAGCAGTTACGGGCAGACATCGTATGGCTACACCTTC
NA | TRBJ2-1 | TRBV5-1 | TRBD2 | CASSTGLVGNEQFF | TGCGCCAGCAGCACGGGACTAGTCGGCAATGAGCAGTTCTTC
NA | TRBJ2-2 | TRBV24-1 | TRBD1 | CATSDWGTGSANTGELFF | TGTGCCACCAGTGATTGGGGGACAGGGAGTGCGAACACCGGGGAGCTGTTTTTT
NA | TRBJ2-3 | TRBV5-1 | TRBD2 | CASSGSGRSSTDTQYF | TGCGCCAGCAGCGGAAGCGGGAGGTCTTCCACAGATACGCAGTATTTT
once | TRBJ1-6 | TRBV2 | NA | CASSEGRVVNSPLHF | TGTGCCAGCAGCGAAGGCAGGGTAGTAAATTCACCCCTCCACTTT
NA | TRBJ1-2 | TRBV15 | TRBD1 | CATSPMGDRVYGYTF | TGTGCCACCAGCCCTATGGGGGACAGGGTCTATGGCTACACCTTC
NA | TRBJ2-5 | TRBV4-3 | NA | CASSQAQGKETQYF | TGCGCCAGCAGCCAAGCCCAGGGGAAGGAGACCCAGTACTTC
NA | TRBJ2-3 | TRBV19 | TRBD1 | CASSQTGTGITDTQYF | TGTGCCAGTAGTCAAACCGGGACAGGGATCACAGATACGCAGTATTTT
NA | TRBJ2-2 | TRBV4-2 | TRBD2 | CASSQEKLAGGLSGELFF | TGTGCCAGCAGCCAAGAAAAACTAGCGGGAGGCCTCAGTGGGGAGCTGTTTTTT
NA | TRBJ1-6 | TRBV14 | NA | CASSLQRGHSPLHF | TGTGCCAGCAGCCTACAGCGGGGGCATTCACCCCTCCACTTT
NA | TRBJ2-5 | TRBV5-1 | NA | CASSSRVVETQYF | TGCGCCAGCAGCTCCAGGGTCGTGGAGACCCAGTACTTC
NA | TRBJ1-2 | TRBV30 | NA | CAWSVDRTDGYTF | TGTGCCTGGAGTGTGGACAGAACCGATGGCTACACCTTC
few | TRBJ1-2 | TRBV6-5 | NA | CASKRTDNYGYTF | TGTGCCAGCAAAAGGACTGATAACTATGGCTACACCTTC
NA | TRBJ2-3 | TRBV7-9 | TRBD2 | CASSYAGTSGLTDTQYF | TGTGCCAGCAGCTACGCCGGGACTAGCGGACTCACAGATACGCAGTATTTT
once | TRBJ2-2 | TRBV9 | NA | CASSVDFAGELFF | TGTGCCAGCAGCGTAGACTTCGCCGGGGAGCTGTTTTTT
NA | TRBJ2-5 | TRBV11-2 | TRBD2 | CASSPGLAGAETQYF | TGTGCCAGCAGCCCGGGACTAGCGGGAGCAGAGACCCAGTACTTC
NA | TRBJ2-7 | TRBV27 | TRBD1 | CASSQDRAKQYF | TGTGCCAGCAGTCAGGACAGGGCGAAGCAGTACTTC
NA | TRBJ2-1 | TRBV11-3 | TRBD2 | CASSLRLAGGEGYNEQFF | TGTGCCAGCAGCTTAAGGCTAGCGGGAGGTGAAGGGTACAATGAGCAGTTCTTC
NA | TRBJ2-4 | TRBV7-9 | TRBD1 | CASSFTGTAVTKNIQYF | TGTGCCAGCAGCTTTACCGGGACAGCAGTGACCAAAAACATTCAGTACTTC
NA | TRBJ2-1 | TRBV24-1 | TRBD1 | CATSGGQGVYNEQFF | TGTGCCACCAGTGGTGGACAGGGGGTGTACAATGAGCAGTTCTTC
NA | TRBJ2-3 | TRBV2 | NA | CASSLSTDTQYF | TGTGCCAGCAGCCTTAGCACAGATACGCAGTATTTT
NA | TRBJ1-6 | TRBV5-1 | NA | CASSLESGVYNSPLHF | TGCGCCAGCAGCTTGGAATCGGGGGTCTATAATTCACCCCTCCACTTT
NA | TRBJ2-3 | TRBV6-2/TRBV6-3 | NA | CASSPVAETSTDTQYF | TGTGCCAGCAGCCCTGTGGCGGAAACTAGCACAGATACGCAGTATTTT
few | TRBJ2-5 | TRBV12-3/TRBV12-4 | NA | CASSLVTRETQYF | TGTGCCAGCAGTTTAGTTACCAGAGAGACCCAGTACTTC
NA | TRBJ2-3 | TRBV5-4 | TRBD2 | CASSSGYRTSGDTQYF | TGTGCCAGCAGCTCGGGATATCGGACTAGCGGAGATACGCAGTATTTT
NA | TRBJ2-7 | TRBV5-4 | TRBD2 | CASSINLAGDNEQYF | TGTGCCAGCAGCATTAACCTAGCGGGAGACAACGAGCAGTACTTC